These 25 T cell receptor beta chains came from one sample sequenced in a study of OX40 agonist ivuxolimab in advanced cancers. Data came from immunoSEQ multiplex PCR; TCRdb stores just in-frame clones and leaves some out. The sample lists over 14,000 clones; roughly 65% were seen once. The sample was CD4+ or CD8+ T cells sorted from blood, taken in a trial of the OX40 agonist ivuxolimab. These receptors were collected from an adult with an advanced solid tumor such as melanoma, head and neck, liver or kidney cancer.

CDR3 DNA sequence: TGTGCCAGCAGCTCCGGGACAGGGGGCCTATACGAGCAGTACTTC. Translating gives CASSSGTGGLYEQYF. This chain joins TRBV7-8 and TRBJ2-7, with 12 bases fitting TRBD1. The CDR3 contains 15 residues. Germline lookup yields CDR1 SGHVS and CDR2 FQNEAQ. The J segment lost 4 bases and the V segment lost 4 bases, leaving 5 bases of the junction unmatched.

The rearrangement uses TRBV7-8 and TRBJ2-1; the match to TRBD2 covers 7 bases. Trimming at V came to 5 bases and at J to 5 bases, leaving 9 bases not matched to a gene. The CDR3 runs to 15 residues. Looked up from germline, CDR1 is SGHVS and CDR2 is FQNEAQ. The CDR3 coding sequence is TGTGCCAGCAGCCGATTTGATCGGGGGGACAATGAGCAGTTCTTC. Protein: CASSRFDRGDNEQFF.

The chain recombines TRBV4-1 with TRBJ2-5; 10 positions agree with TRBD1. The CDR3 spans 16 residues. Per germline, CDR1 MGHRA and CDR2 YSYEKL. Losses at the gene ends were 2 bases for V and 4 bases for J; bases not matched to a gene: 7. CDR3 protein: CASSQKSGQGIETQYF. CDR3 bases: TGCGCCAGCAGCCAAAAGTCGGGACAGGGGATAGAGACCCAGTACTTC.

The gene calls are TRBV27 and TRBJ1-5; 7 bases match TRBD1. CDR1 MNHEY and CDR2 SMNVEV come from the germline V gene (reference sequence). The V and J ends lost 8 bases and 0 bases, in that order; junction bases with no gene match: 4. The CDR3 spans 14 residues. The DNA of the CDR3 is TGTGCCAGCCCGGGACAGTATAGCAATCAGCCCCAGCATTTT. Translation: CASPGQYSNQPQHF.

V and J are TRBV10-2 and TRBJ2-3; D perhaps matches TRBD2 (6 bases). This CDR3 contains 15 residues. Germline CDR1 WSHSY, CDR2 SAAADI. The V gene lost 8 bases and the J gene lost 2 bases, with 17 bases spanning the gap. CDR3 region: CASVIADKFTDTQYF. CDR3 sequence (DNA): TGCGCCAGCGTGATAGCGGATAAGTTCACAGATACGCAGTATTTT.

The J gene is TRBJ2-2, the V gene TRBV11-1; 10 bases map to TRBD1. Trimming at V came to 3 bases and at J to 3 bases, leaving 1 base not matched to a gene. The CDR3 is 15 amino acids. Germline CDR1 reads SGHAT; CDR2 reads FQDESV (reference sequence). Here the CDR3 DNA reads TGTGCCAGCAGCTTGGGACAGGGGCACACCGGGGAGCTGTTTTTT. This codes for CASSLGQGHTGELFF.

CDR3 protein: CSFTSLNTEAFF. CDR3 DNA sequence: TGCAGCTTTACGAGCCTAAACACTGAAGCTTTCTTT. The V and J genes are TRBV29-1 and TRBJ1-1; unclear D gene. The CDR3 covers 12 residues. Trimming took 8 bases from V and 2 from J, leaving 12 bases between them. Germline V lookup: CDR1 SQVTM, CDR2 ANQGSEA.

V and J are TRBV4-1 and TRBJ2-1; D is unresolved. V gave up 1 base and J gave up 7 bases, with 5 bases separating them. The CDR3 consists of 12 residues. Germline values: CDR1 MGHRA, CDR2 YSYEKL. The CDR3 DNA reads TGCGCCAGCAGCCAAGCTGGAAATGAGCAGTTCTTC. Encoded protein: CASSQAGNEQFF.

This clone was recorded a few times. The chain is built from TRBV7-2 and TRBJ2-1; D is unclear. CDR1 is SGHTA, CDR2 FQGNSA, per germline. CDR3 length: 15 amino acids. Trimming shortened V by 1 base and J by 9 bases, and 16 bases separated the two germline ends. Here the CDR3 DNA reads TGTGCCAGCAGCTTAGATCTCGTGGCTAGGCTTGAGCAGTTCTTC. It translates to CASSLDLVARLEQFF.

This clone appeared many times. The chain recombines TRBV13 with TRBJ2-3, with D possibly being TRBD1 (5 bases). V lost 5 bases, J lost 4 bases, and 10 bases lay in between. Germline CDR1 PRHDT, CDR2 FYEKMQ (reference sequence). This CDR3 contains 13 residues. The CDR3 here is CASSTRAPDTQYF. CDR3 nucleotides: TGTGCCAGCAGCACCAGGGCTCCAGATACGCAGTATTTT. Full variable domain (missing parts from reference TRBV13 and TRBJ2-3): AAGVIQSPRHLIKEKRETATLKCYPIPRHDTVYWYQQGPGQDPQFLISFYEKMQSDKGSIPDRFSAQQFSDYHSELNMSSLELGDSALYFCASSTRAPDTQYFGPGTRLTVL.

The chain combines TRBV28 with TRBJ2-5, with 8 bases matching TRBD2. The DNA matches TRBJ2-7 better at its end, which makes the J call doubtful. The germline gives CDR1 MDHEN, CDR2 SYDVKM. CDR3 length: 14 amino acids. The CDR3 DNA is TGTGCCAGCAGGAGCGGGAGTGGAACCTACGAGCAGTACTTC. Translating gives CASRSGSGTYEQYF.

The V and J genes are TRBV29-1 and TRBJ1-1; TRBD1 is a possible D gene (5 bases). The V gene's germline CDR1 is SQVTM and CDR2 ANQGSEA. Trimming took off 7 bases at V and 3 bases at J, with 15 bases between the two ends. CDR3 size: 13 residues. The DNA for the CDR3 is TGCAGCGCGATGACAGCAATTCACACTGAAGCTTTCTTT. Its protein product is CSAMTAIHTEAFF.

The DNA of the CDR3 is TGTGCCAGCAGCCCATTCAATGAGCAGTTCTTC. Translation: CASSPFNEQFF. The genes are TRBV7-8 and TRBJ2-1; the D is unclear. The V end was cut by 5 bases, the J end by 6 bases, with 5 bases between. The CDR3 spans 11 residues. The germline gives CDR1 SGHVS, CDR2 FQNEAQ.

This clone has a handful of counts. The J gene is TRBJ2-3, the V gene TRBV7-9; 10 bases are shared with TRBD1. Germline V gene lookup returns CDR1 SEHNR and CDR2 FQNEAQ (reference sequence). The CDR3 has 19 residues. Germline trimming cut 2 bases from V and 7 bases from J; bases unmatched to any gene: 18. This chain's CDR3 is CASSLLSVMGTGALNTQYF. The CDR3 region has the DNA TGTGCCAGCAGCTTATTATCGGTGATGGGGACAGGGGCATTGAATACGCAGTATTTT.

V is TRBV6-5 and J is TRBJ2-7, with a tentative D call TRBD2 (6 bases). Germline CDR1 MNHEY, CDR2 SVGAGI. Trimming cost V 5 bases and J 7 bases, with 15 bases left between them. This CDR3 has 13 amino acids. The CDR3 spells CASSPSAAGEQYF. DNA of the CDR3: TGTGCCAGCAGTCCCTCGGCTGCGGGAGAGCAGTACTTC.

The V call is TRBV28, the J call TRBJ2-5; D is ambiguous. The J call may be faulty, since TRBJ2-7 better matches the DNA end. Germline loops: CDR1 MDHEN, CDR2 SYDVKM. CDR3 size: 13 residues. CDR3 in DNA: TGTGCCAGCAGTTTCCCCTCCCCCTACGAGCAGTACTTC. Its protein is CASSFPSPYEQYF.

This clone came up a few times. The chain combines TRBV5-6 with TRBJ2-5; D is possibly TRBD1 or TRBD2 (6 bases each). This CDR3 is built from 15 residues. The germline CDR1 and CDR2 sequences are SGHDT and YYEEEE. V dropped 0 bases and J dropped 1 base, with 10 bases sitting between them. The CDR3 region has the DNA TGTGCCAGCAGCTTGGGAGGGGGGCTCCAAGAGACCCAGTACTTC. Amino acid sequence: CASSLGGGLQETQYF.

The V gene is TRBV4-2, the J gene TRBJ2-7; 9 bases are shared with TRBD2. Trimming took 4 bases from V and 2 from J; bases not matched to a gene: 6. The CDR3 has 15 amino acids. Germline CDR1 and CDR2: LGHNA and YNFKEQ. The CDR3 loop is CASSLAGLAAYEQYF. In DNA, the CDR3 is TGTGCCAGCAGCCTCGCGGGACTAGCAGCCTACGAGCAGTACTTC.

There are a few counts of this clone. The rearrangement links TRBV9 to TRBJ2-1; 8 positions match TRBD2. This CDR3 is built from 14 residues. CDR1 is SGDLS, CDR2 YYNGEE, per germline. The V segment lost 3 bases and the J segment 6 bases; nucleotides outside the gene matches: 5. The DNA for the CDR3 is TGTGCCAGCAGCGGGGTTAGCGGGACCAATGAGCAGTTCTTC. It yields the protein CASSGVSGTNEQFF.

This clone was recorded a few times. The chain has TRBV27 and TRBJ2-2; 7 nucleotides line up with TRBD2. V was clipped by 6 bases and J by 1 base; unmatched bases: 11. Germline lookup yields CDR1 MNHEY and CDR2 SMNVEV (reference sequence). This CDR3 is 17 amino acids long. CDR3 amino acids: CASSPQWGGGNTGELFF. Here the CDR3 DNA reads TGTGCCAGCAGCCCTCAGTGGGGCGGGGGGAACACCGGGGAGCTGTTTTTT.

V gene TRBV4-1 combines with J gene TRBJ2-1, with unresolved D. The CDR3 runs 14 residues. The germline CDR1 and CDR2 sequences are MGHRA and YSYEKL. The V gene lost 4 bases and the J gene lost 7 bases, with 14 bases spanning the gap. The CDR3 bases are TGCGCCAGCAGCCCAGACTTCCCTGGGAATGAGCAGTTCTTC. Translating it yields CASSPDFPGNEQFF.

This clone appeared a single time. The chain links TRBV9 to TRBJ2-3; D unresolved. The germline V and J ends were trimmed by 10 bases and 0 bases, with 12 bases remaining between them. This CDR3 has 13 amino acids. Per germline, CDR1 SGDLS and CDR2 YYNGEE. The CDR3 spells CASSAWSTDTQYF. CDR3 coding DNA: TGTGCCTCCTCTGCCTGGAGCACAGATACGCAGTATTTT.

The genes are TRBV7-6 and TRBJ2-7, with TRBD2 matching over 8 bases. The CDR3 is 13 amino acids. The germline gives CDR1 SGHVS, CDR2 FNYEAQ. V shed 4 bases, J shed 2 bases, and the junction held 1 base outside the gene matches. The CDR3 DNA reads as TGTGCCAGCAGCTATAGCGGGACCTACGAGCAGTACTTC. It yields the protein CASSYSGTYEQYF.

This chain joins TRBV25-1 and TRBJ2-5; D gene uncertain. Trimming cost V 3 bases and J 13 bases, with 12 bases left between them. Germline CDR1 reads MGHDK; CDR2 reads SYGVNS. The CDR3 has 11 residues. The CDR3 is CASSDSGPWYF. The CDR3 DNA is TGTGCCAGCAGTGATTCCGGCCCCTGGTACTTC. The complete variable domain, with remaining parts taken from reference TRBV25-1 and TRBJ2-5, reads EADIYQTPRYLVIGTGKKITLECSQTMGHDKMYWYQQDPGMELHLIHYSYGVNSTEKGDLSSESTVSRIRTEHFPLTLESARPSHTSQYLCASSDSGPWYFGPGTRLLVL.

The J gene is TRBJ2-7, the V gene TRBV6-1; 13 bases match TRBD2. CDR1 is MNHNS, CDR2 SASEGT, per germline. V lost 4 bases, J lost 3 bases, and 0 bases stayed unmatched. CDR3 length equals 14 residues. CDR3 DNA sequence: TGTGCCAGCAGTGGGACTAGCGGGAGCTACGAGCAGTACTTC. Translating it yields CASSGTSGSYEQYF.